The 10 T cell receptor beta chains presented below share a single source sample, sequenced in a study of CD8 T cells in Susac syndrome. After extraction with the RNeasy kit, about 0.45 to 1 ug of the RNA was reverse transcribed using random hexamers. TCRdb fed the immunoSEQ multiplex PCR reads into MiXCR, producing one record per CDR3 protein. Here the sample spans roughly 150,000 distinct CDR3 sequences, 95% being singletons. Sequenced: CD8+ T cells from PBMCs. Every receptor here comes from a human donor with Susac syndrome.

The CDR3 sequence is CSAGPGGWTGELFF. DNA of the CDR3: TGCAGCGCGGGTCCGGGAGGATGGACCGGGGAGCTGTTTTTT. The V gene is TRBV29-1, the J gene TRBJ2-2, with TRBD2 matching over 7 bases. From germline, CDR1 is SQVTM and CDR2 ANQGSEA. V shed 7 bases and J 5 bases; nucleotides not matched to a gene: 10. This CDR3 has 14 residues.

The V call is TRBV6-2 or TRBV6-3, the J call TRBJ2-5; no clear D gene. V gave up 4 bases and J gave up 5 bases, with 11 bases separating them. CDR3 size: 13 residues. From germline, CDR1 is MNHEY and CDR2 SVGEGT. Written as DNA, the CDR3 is TGTGCCAGCAGTTCCAGTGTCGAGGAGACCCAGTACTTC. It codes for CASSSSVEETQYF.

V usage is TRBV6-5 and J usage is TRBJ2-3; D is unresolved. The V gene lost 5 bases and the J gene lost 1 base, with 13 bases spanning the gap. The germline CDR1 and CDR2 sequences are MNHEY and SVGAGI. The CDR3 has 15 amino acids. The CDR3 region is CASSPWSSGTDTQYF. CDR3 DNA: TGTGCCAGCAGTCCCTGGTCCAGCGGCACAGATACGCAGTATTTT.

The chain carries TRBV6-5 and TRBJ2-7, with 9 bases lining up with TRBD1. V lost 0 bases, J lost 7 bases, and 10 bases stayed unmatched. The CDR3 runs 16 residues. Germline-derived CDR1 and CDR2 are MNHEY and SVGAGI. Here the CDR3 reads CASSYSTGDRVFEQYF. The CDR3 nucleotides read TGTGCCAGCAGTTACTCGACTGGGGACAGGGTCTTTGAGCAGTACTTC.

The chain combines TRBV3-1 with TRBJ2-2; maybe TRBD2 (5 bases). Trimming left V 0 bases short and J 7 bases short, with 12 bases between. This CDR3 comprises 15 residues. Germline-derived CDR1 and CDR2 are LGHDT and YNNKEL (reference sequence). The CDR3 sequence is CASSQELPSSGELFF. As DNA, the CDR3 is TGTGCCAGCAGCCAAGAGCTCCCTAGCAGCGGGGAGCTGTTTTTT.

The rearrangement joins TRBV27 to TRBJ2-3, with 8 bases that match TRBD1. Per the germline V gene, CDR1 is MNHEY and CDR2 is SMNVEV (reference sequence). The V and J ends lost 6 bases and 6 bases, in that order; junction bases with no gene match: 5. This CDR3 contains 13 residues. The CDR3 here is CASSRTGPDTQYF. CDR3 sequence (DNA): TGTGCCAGCAGCCGGACAGGGCCCGATACGCAGTATTTT.

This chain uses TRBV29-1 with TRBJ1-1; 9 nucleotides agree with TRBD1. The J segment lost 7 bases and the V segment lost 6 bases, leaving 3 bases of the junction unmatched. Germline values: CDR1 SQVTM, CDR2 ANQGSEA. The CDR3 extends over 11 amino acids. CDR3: CSVQGAGEAFF. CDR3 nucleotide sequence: TGCAGCGTACAGGGGGCTGGTGAAGCTTTCTTT.

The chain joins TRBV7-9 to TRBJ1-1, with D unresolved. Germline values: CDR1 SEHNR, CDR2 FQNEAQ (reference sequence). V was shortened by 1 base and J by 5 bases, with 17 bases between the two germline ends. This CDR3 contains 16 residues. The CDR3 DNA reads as TGTGCCAGCAGCTTAGACTTTTCCGCAGGTGGAACTGAAGCTTTCTTT. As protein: CASSLDFSAGGTEAFF.

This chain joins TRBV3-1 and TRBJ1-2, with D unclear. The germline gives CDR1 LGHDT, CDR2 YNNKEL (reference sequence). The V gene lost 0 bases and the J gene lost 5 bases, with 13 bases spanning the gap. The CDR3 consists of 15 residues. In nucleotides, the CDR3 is TGTGCCAGCAGCCAAGATCAAACATCCAGTTATGGCTACACCTTC. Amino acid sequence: CASSQDQTSSYGYTF.

The CDR3: CASSLGEKPFQETQYF. CDR3 coding DNA: TGTGCCAGCAGCTTAGGAGAGAAACCCTTCCAAGAGACCCAGTACTTC. The V gene is TRBV11-2, the J gene TRBJ2-5, with D unclear. Trimming stripped 1 base from V and 1 base from J, with 13 bases between. From germline, CDR1 is SGHAT and CDR2 FQNNGV. The CDR3 runs to 16 residues.